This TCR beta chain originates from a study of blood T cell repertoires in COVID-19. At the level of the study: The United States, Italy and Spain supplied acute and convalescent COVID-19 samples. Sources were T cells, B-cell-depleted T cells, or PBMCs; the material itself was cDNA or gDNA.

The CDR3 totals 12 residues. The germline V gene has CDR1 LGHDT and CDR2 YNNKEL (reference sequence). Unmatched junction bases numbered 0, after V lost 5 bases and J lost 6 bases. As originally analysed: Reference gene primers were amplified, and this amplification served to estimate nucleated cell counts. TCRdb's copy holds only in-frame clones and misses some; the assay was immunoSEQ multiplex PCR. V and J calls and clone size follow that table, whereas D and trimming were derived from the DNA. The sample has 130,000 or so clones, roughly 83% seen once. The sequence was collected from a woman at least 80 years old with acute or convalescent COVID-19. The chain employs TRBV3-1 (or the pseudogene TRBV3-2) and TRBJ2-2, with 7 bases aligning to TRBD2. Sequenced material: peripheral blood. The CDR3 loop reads CASSGGAGELFF. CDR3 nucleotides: TGTGCCAGCAGCGGGGGGGCCGGGGAGCTGTTTTTT.